This TCR beta chain was sequenced during a study of blood T cell repertoires in COVID-19. Across the study: Samples taken during acute and convalescent COVID-19 were collected in the United States, Italy and Spain.

Source study methods: Quantification of nucleated cells was approximated via reference gene primer amplification. Using immunoSEQ multiplex PCR, the repertoire was profiled, and TCRdb retains in-frame clones only, with some absent. V, J and clone size derive from that table, while D and trimming were established from the DNA sequence. This table holds 320,000 or so clones, roughly 89% found once. This CDR3 has 17 amino acids. The germline V gene encodes CDR1 SGHTA and CDR2 FQGTGA. The ends lost 5 bases at V and 2 bases at J; junction bases unmatched: 7. The source material was PBMCs or T cells enriched from blood (not recorded which). The J gene is TRBJ2-3, the V gene TRBV7-3; 13 nucleotides line up with TRBD2. The receptor was isolated from a man in his 60s who had recovered from COVID-19. The CDR3 region has the DNA TGTGCCAGCAGCATCGGGACTAGCGGGACCCTCACAGATACGCAGTATTTT. Translating gives CASSIGTSGTLTDTQYF.